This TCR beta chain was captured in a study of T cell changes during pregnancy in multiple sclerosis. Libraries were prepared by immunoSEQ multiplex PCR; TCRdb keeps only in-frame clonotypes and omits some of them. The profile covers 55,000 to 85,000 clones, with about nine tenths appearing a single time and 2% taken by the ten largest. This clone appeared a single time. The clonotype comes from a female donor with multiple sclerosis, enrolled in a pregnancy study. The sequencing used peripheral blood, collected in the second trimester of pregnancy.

For the CDR3, the DNA is TGTGCCAGCAGTTCGAGGGGGTGGGGAGAGACCGGGGAGCTGTTTTTT. This translates into CASSSRGWGETGELFF. V usage is TRBV27 and J usage is TRBJ2-2; possible D gene TRBD1, 6 bases. The V gene's germline CDR1 is MNHEY and CDR2 SMNVEV (reference sequence). V was clipped by 4 bases and J by 5 bases, with 17 bases between them. The CDR3 totals 16 residues.